This T cell receptor (beta chain) is drawn from a study of shared clonotypes between healthy human individuals (dated by TCRdb to 2020 to 2021). Turning to the overall study: A few men and a couple of women, aged 18 to 49 years, made up the cohort. For each donor, CD4 naive and CD4 memory were each run on three plates, CD8 naive on two plates, and CD8 memory on one plate. To estimate repertoire size and how much clonotypes are shared between individuals, the study performed deep sequencing of blood TCR repertoires from about five healthy adults. To increase sequencing depth and limit assay-specific biases, different laboratories used diverse techniques to prepare libraries and sequence TCR repertoires. Leukapheresis yielded between about 0.9 and 8.9 billion PBMCs per donor.

The junction shows trimming of 1 base on V and 3 bases on J, and the gene matches do not reach 6 bases of it. For CDR1 and CDR2, the germline V gene lists LGHNA and YSLEER. The CDR3 numbers 15 residues from cysteine through phenylalanine. The retained sequence is limited to the CDR3, 45 bases, with the frame set at the first base. Study-wide findings and limitations: Sampling was restricted to blood, and TCR repertoires in tissue are likely to differ from TCR repertoires in blood. Estimated clonotype richness was generally larger for naive than for memory subsets. Pairwise subsampling indicated that sequencing depth was expected to affect the degree of clonotype sharing among donors. Because the study included a small number of donors, the genetic and exposure-history diversity represented was limited. Even with the large sequencing depth, rarefaction of the sorted-subset datasets indicated that sequencing was incomplete. Approximately 4.8% of naive CD4, 3.5% of naive CD8, about 2.5% of memory CD4, and around 0.42% of memory CD8 clonotypes were shared across a few donors. Higher generation probabilities were observed for clonotypes shared by all four sorted-subset donors than for non-shared clonotypes.

TCR CDR3 regions were amplified from genomic DNA by multiplex PCR using the deep immunoSEQ assay. For each cell subset, the extracted genomic DNA was distributed evenly across all wells of several immunoSEQ 96-well plates, and each plate served as one replicate. For sorted subsets, roughly 190 ng of genomic DNA, equivalent to some 33,000 T cell genomes, went into each replicate PCR. The purified libraries were quantified using a Qubit 3.0 fluorometer, sized with a Bioanalyzer 2100, and then quantified again using the KAPA Library Quantification kit. Every immunoSEQ 96-well plate was sequenced on a separate single-read 150-cycle Illumina NextSeq 550 flow cell. Regarding the original processing steps: The immunoSEQ output contained only junctional sequences without quality scores, so filtering could not match that applied to full-length reads. Sequences were annotated with PyIR, a Python wrapper for IgBLAST v1.9, using IMGT germline references to assign V/J genes and CDR3. Reads were filtered out if the reads had weak V/J assignments (E-value above 1e-6), no CDR3, stop codons, out-of-frame junctions, or ambiguous translated residues. A V3J clonotype was defined by an identical inferred V gene, J gene, and CDR3 amino acid sequence. To compute the percentage overlap between repertoires, the number of shared unique clonotypes was divided by the size of the smaller repertoire. RTK rarefaction, the Chao1 estimator, and Recon v2.1 estimates of unobserved clonotypes were used to assess repertoire richness. Generation probabilities for all TCRbeta clonotypes obtained by the gDNA method from a handful of donors were computed using OLGA. As stored in TCRdb, this immuneACCESS dataset retains in-frame rearrangements with V and J assigned. A fraction of the clones does not appear; measured against another copy, unresolved V genes explain less than half of the discrepancy, and the remainder lacks a known reason. D and trimming were read from the DNA, whereas the V and J calls and clone size are those reported in that table. This sample comprises about 2 million clones, about 95% of them detected only once. In total, the top ten clones hold roughly 1% of the sample.

For the CD8 naive samples, CD45RO-negative cells were positively selected for CCR7, yielding a CD45RA+CCR7+ population from which TemRA cells were excluded. Donors were healthy HIV-negative adults with no recently reported acute infections or vaccinations. Only Caucasian adults living in Nashville, Tennessee, USA were represented among the donors. Blood was collected by leukapheresis, and PBMCs were isolated by Ficoll-Histopaque density gradient centrifugation and then cryopreserved in liquid nitrogen vapor phase. Analytical flow cytometry was used to check the purity and quantity of each magnetically sorted T cell population. Each sorted fraction had its genomic DNA isolated and then quantified by UV absorbance on a Nanodrop 2000c. Points on this clone: Its antigen specificity is not known. No much larger clone is present one base from it, and per-base qualities are unavailable.

The specimen was naive CD8+ T cells sorted from blood. This sample's cell subset or site label indicates: CD45RA+CCR7+. The receptor chain draws on TRBV4-3 and TRBJ2-7, with 7 bases matching TRBD1. The TCR originated in a man aged 18-30 years in good health. For the CDR3, the sequence is CASSQVASGGYEQYF. The DNA sequence is as follows: TGCGCCAGCAGCCAAGTTGCGTCAGGGGGCTACGAGCAGTACTTC.